Here is one TCR beta chain with its context. The CDR3 is cut off 3 residues early in the read; its end comes from the germline J gene. Germline CDR1 is SGHTA and CDR2 is FQGNSA. This CDR3 has 16 residues. TCRdb's copy holds only in-frame clones and misses some; the assay was immunoSEQ multiplex PCR. In total, the table holds approximately 35,000 clones. These data originate in a study of T cells in women clearing cervical HPV infection. This clonotype originated in a woman aged 18 to 75 with a cervical HPV16 infection that either progressed to CIN3+ or cleared (not recorded which). Sequencing used blood buffy coat. The V gene is TRBV7-2, the J gene TRBJ1-2, with D possibly being TRBD1 (5 bases). The CDR3 protein is CASSLAAGPISYDYTF. The CDR3 bases that were read are TGTGCCAGCAGCTTAGCGGCAGGGCCAATTTCCTACGAC.